This T cell receptor beta chain was sequenced in a study of control samples from healthy donors and cancer patients (dated by TCRdb to the early 2020s). Notes on this clone: Its recognized antigen is unknown. Per-base quality was not reported, and no clone a single base away is much larger than it.

The receptor library was made with the immunoSEQ multiplex PCR assay. As stored in TCRdb, this immuneACCESS dataset retains in-frame rearrangements with V and J assigned. A fraction of the clones does not appear; measured against another copy, unresolved V genes explain less than half of the discrepancy, and the remainder lacks a known reason. The sample yields some 100,000 clones; more than 85% were counted once. The top ten hold 1.3% of the sample. This TCR was sampled from a woman aged 50 to 60 in good health. Sequenced: blood.

The DNA is as follows: TGTGCCAGCAGGTCGCCAGGGAAGCACTACGAGCAGTACTTC. It encodes CASRSPGKHYEQYF. Recombination linked TRBV5-5 to TRBJ2-7; TRBD1 is a possible D gene, resting on 5 matching bases. V lost 5 bases and J lost 3 bases; the stretch between them is 15 bases long. Counted from cysteine to phenylalanine, this CDR3 has 14 amino acids. Only the CDR3 DNA is retained, 42 bases long and in frame from the first base. CDR1 and CDR2 are read off the germline V gene (reference sequence) as SGHKS and YYEKEE.